This T cell receptor (beta chain) was observed in a study of blood T cells in healthy people across ages. The second PCR ran about 6 to 11 cycles with a sample-barcoded 5' primer and J-beta primers. A single record per CDR3 protein comes from TCRdb applying MiXCR to the 5' RACE reads. The sample lists 780,000 or so distinct CDR3 sequences; around half were seen once. The sequencing input was blood. The receptor was isolated from a man older than 75 in good health.

The CDR3 is CASSLAGGALKTQYF. The CDR3 DNA reads as TGTGCCAGCAGTTTGGCGGGGGGGGCTTTAAAGACCCAGTACTTC. The chain joins TRBV12-3 or TRBV12-4 to TRBJ2-5; 9 bases match TRBD2. CDR3 size: 15 residues. V dropped 3 bases and J dropped 6; count of bases not matched to a gene: 8.